The rows below give T cell receptor beta chains drawn from one sample of a study of cytomegalovirus exposure and HLA in healthy donors. Profiling relied on immunoSEQ multiplex PCR, and the TCRdb table lists in-frame clones only, not all of them. Among about 110,000 clones listed, 60% to 85% were seen once. The sample comprised PBMCs. The receptors come from a woman in her 30s in good health and CMV-seronegative. Each CDR3 is given with its conserved first and last residue. Each record gives: J gene, V gene, clone size, D gene, CDR3 DNA, CDR3 protein. A D gene is named only where the DNA matches it firmly. Some rows mark clone size as missing; the rest say once, few, many or name a class of expanded clone.

J gene: TRBJ1-2; V gene: TRBV19; clone size: NA; D gene: NA; CDR3 DNA: TGTGCCAGTAGTACTAGAACGCACAGGGATAGAACCTTC; CDR3 protein: CASSTRTHRDRTF
J gene: TRBJ2-7; V gene: TRBV2; clone size: few; D gene: NA; CDR3 DNA: TGTGCCAGCAGTGAACTGGGTTTGGGGCAGGGACAATACGAGCAGTACTTC; CDR3 protein: CASSELGLGQGQYEQYF
J gene: TRBJ1-1; V gene: TRBV30; clone size: NA; D gene: TRBD1; CDR3 DNA: TGTGCCTGGAGCGGGGACAGAAGGAACACTGAAGCTTTCTTT; CDR3 protein: CAWSGDRRNTEAFF
J gene: TRBJ2-6; V gene: TRBV9; clone size: NA; D gene: NA; CDR3 DNA: TGTGCCAGCAGTGCGATCTCTGGGGCCAACGTCCTGACTTTC; CDR3 protein: CASSAISGANVLTF
J gene: TRBJ2-7; V gene: TRBV5-6; clone size: NA; D gene: NA; CDR3 DNA: TGTGCCAGCAGCTCCGCGAAGGTACTAGCAGGATACGAGCAGTACTTC; CDR3 protein: CASSSAKVLAGYEQYF
J gene: TRBJ2-6; V gene: TRBV4-2; clone size: NA; D gene: NA; CDR3 DNA: TGTGCCAGCAGCCAAGATGGGGGGAACTCTGGGGCCAACGTCCTGACTTTC; CDR3 protein: CASSQDGGNSGANVLTF
J gene: TRBJ2-1; V gene: TRBV2; clone size: few; D gene: NA; CDR3 DNA: TGTGCCAGCAGTTCCAGCTCCTACAATGAGCAGTTCTTC; CDR3 protein: CASSSSSYNEQFF
J gene: TRBJ2-1; V gene: TRBV7-2; clone size: NA; D gene: TRBD2; CDR3 DNA: TGTGCCAGCAGCGCCGTAGCGGGGGGGTCTAATGAGCAGTTCTTC; CDR3 protein: CASSAVAGGSNEQFF
J gene: TRBJ2-1; V gene: TRBV5-1; clone size: NA; D gene: TRBD2; CDR3 DNA: TGCGCCAGCAGCTTGGAGAGTGCTAGCGGCAATGAGCAGTTCTTC; CDR3 protein: CASSLESASGNEQFF
J gene: TRBJ2-1; V gene: TRBV7-7; clone size: NA; D gene: TRBD2; CDR3 DNA: TGTGCTAGCAGCCCCCCCCGCGGGACTAGCGGGGAAAATGAGCAGTTCTTC; CDR3 protein: CASSPPRGTSGENEQFF
J gene: TRBJ2-1; V gene: TRBV7-3; clone size: NA; D gene: TRBD2; CDR3 DNA: TGTGCCAGCAGCTTAGGAGCGGGATCCTACAATGAGCAGTTCTTC; CDR3 protein: CASSLGAGSYNEQFF
J gene: TRBJ1-1; V gene: TRBV7-8; clone size: NA; D gene: NA; CDR3 DNA: TGTGCCAGCAGCTGGCGGAGGAACTCTGAAGCTTTCTTT; CDR3 protein: CASSWRRNSEAFF
J gene: TRBJ2-5; V gene: TRBV10-3; clone size: NA; D gene: TRBD2; CDR3 DNA: TGTGCCATCAGTTCGTCTAGCGGGGGCCAAGAGACCCAGTACTTC; CDR3 protein: CAISSSSGGQETQYF
J gene: TRBJ2-2; V gene: TRBV6-5; clone size: NA; D gene: TRBD1; CDR3 DNA: TGTGCCAGCAGTACGACAGGGCGGAGCGGGGAGCTGTTTTTT; CDR3 protein: CASSTTGRSGELFF
J gene: TRBJ2-7; V gene: TRBV9; clone size: NA; D gene: TRBD1; CDR3 DNA: TGTGCCAGCTCCGAGGGGGCAGGGGACGACGAGCAGTACTTC; CDR3 protein: CASSEGAGDDEQYF
J gene: TRBJ2-7; V gene: TRBV7-2; clone size: NA; D gene: NA; CDR3 DNA: TGTGCCAGCAGTAATAACCGAGGTTACGAGCAGTACTTC; CDR3 protein: CASSNNRGYEQYF
J gene: TRBJ2-3; V gene: TRBV7-9; clone size: NA; D gene: NA; CDR3 DNA: TGTGCCAGCAGCTGCCGGGACTCCCGCACAGATACGCAGTATTTT; CDR3 protein: CASSCRDSRTDTQYF
J gene: TRBJ2-7; V gene: TRBV30; clone size: NA; D gene: TRBD1; CDR3 DNA: TGTGCCTGGAGTGAGGGGACAGGGGGAGCCTACGAGCAGTACTTC; CDR3 protein: CAWSEGTGGAYEQYF
J gene: TRBJ2-6; V gene: TRBV4-2; clone size: few; D gene: NA; CDR3 DNA: TGTGCCAGCAGCCAAGACAGCTCTGGGGCCAACGTCCTGACTTTC; CDR3 protein: CASSQDSSGANVLTF
J gene: TRBJ2-5; V gene: TRBV6-5; clone size: NA; D gene: TRBD1; CDR3 DNA: TGTGCCAGCAGTTTGGCCAGGGGGCGTGCAGAGACCCAGTACTTC; CDR3 protein: CASSLARGRAETQYF
J gene: TRBJ2-5; V gene: TRBV9; clone size: NA; D gene: TRBD2; CDR3 DNA: TGTGCCAGCAGCCCAGCGGGAGGAGCCTTCCAAGAGACCCAGTACTTC; CDR3 protein: CASSPAGGAFQETQYF
J gene: TRBJ2-5; V gene: TRBV4-2; clone size: NA; D gene: NA; CDR3 DNA: TGTGCCAGCAGCCAAGATAGAGAGACCCAGTACTTC; CDR3 protein: CASSQDRETQYF
J gene: TRBJ1-5; V gene: TRBV9; clone size: NA; D gene: NA; CDR3 DNA: TGTGCCAGCAGCCCGAAGGACAGTTTAAATCAGCCCCAGCATTTT; CDR3 protein: CASSPKDSLNQPQHF
J gene: TRBJ1-4; V gene: TRBV4-2; clone size: few; D gene: NA; CDR3 DNA: TGTGCCAGCAGCCAAGATTGGGGACAAGGTGAAAAACTGTTTTTT; CDR3 protein: CASSQDWGQGEKLFF
J gene: TRBJ1-1; V gene: TRBV2; clone size: NA; D gene: NA; CDR3 DNA: TGTGCCAGCAGTGATTGGGGGCTGAACACTGAAGCTTTCTTT; CDR3 protein: CASSDWGLNTEAFF
J gene: TRBJ1-4; V gene: TRBV19; clone size: few; D gene: TRBD1; CDR3 DNA: TGTGCCAGTAGACGACAGGGGGCAGGTGAAAAACTGTTTTTT; CDR3 protein: CASRRQGAGEKLFF
J gene: TRBJ1-4; V gene: TRBV2; clone size: once; D gene: NA; CDR3 DNA: TGTGCCAGCAGGTTAACACCTGAAAAACTGTTTTTT; CDR3 protein: CASRLTPEKLFF
J gene: TRBJ2-1; V gene: TRBV6-4; clone size: NA; D gene: NA; CDR3 DNA: TGTGCCAGCAGTGCAGGGGAGAGCTCCTACAATGAGCAGTTCTTC; CDR3 protein: CASSAGESSYNEQFF
J gene: TRBJ1-1; V gene: TRBV6-1; clone size: NA; D gene: TRBD1; CDR3 DNA: TGTGCCAGCAGTGACGGGACAGGGAGGAACACTGAAGCTTTCTTT; CDR3 protein: CASSDGTGRNTEAFF
J gene: TRBJ2-1; V gene: TRBV7-9; clone size: NA; D gene: NA; CDR3 DNA: TGTGCCAGCAGCACTCGTGGGGGGACGGATGAGCAGTTCTTC; CDR3 protein: CASSTRGGTDEQFF
J gene: TRBJ1-1; V gene: TRBV7-9; clone size: NA; D gene: NA; CDR3 DNA: TGTGCCAGCAGCTTAGTGACCTCACGGGAGGCTTTCTTT; CDR3 protein: CASSLVTSREAFF
J gene: TRBJ1-2; V gene: TRBV6-5; clone size: NA; D gene: TRBD1; CDR3 DNA: TGTGCCAGCAGTTACTCGTGGGACAGTAACTATGGCTACACCTTC; CDR3 protein: CASSYSWDSNYGYTF
J gene: TRBJ2-5; V gene: TRBV6-1; clone size: NA; D gene: TRBD1; CDR3 DNA: TGTGCCAGCAGCCCGGGACAGGGTCCAGAGACCCAGTACTTC; CDR3 protein: CASSPGQGPETQYF
J gene: TRBJ2-1; V gene: TRBV28; clone size: NA; D gene: NA; CDR3 DNA: TGTGCCAGCAGGGAGGGGGCCGGTGAGCAGTTCTTC; CDR3 protein: CASREGAGEQFF
J gene: TRBJ2-2; V gene: TRBV9; clone size: NA; D gene: NA; CDR3 DNA: TGTGCCAGCAGCGGCCGGACAGTGAACACCGGGGAGCTGTTTTTT; CDR3 protein: CASSGRTVNTGELFF
J gene: TRBJ2-7; V gene: TRBV7-9; clone size: NA; D gene: TRBD1; CDR3 DNA: TGTGCCAGCAGCTTAAGTTTGCCTAAACCGGGACAGGGGATACTCGGGCAGTACTTC; CDR3 protein: CASSLSLPKPGQGILGQYF
J gene: TRBJ2-1; V gene: TRBV30; clone size: few; D gene: NA; CDR3 DNA: TGTGCCTCCTCCGGCGGTACTCTCCACAATGAGCAGTTCTTC; CDR3 protein: CASSGGTLHNEQFF
J gene: TRBJ2-1; V gene: TRBV27; clone size: NA; D gene: NA; CDR3 DNA: TGTGCCAGCAGTTTAGGCTACCAGGGTGAGCAGTTCTTC; CDR3 protein: CASSLGYQGEQFF
J gene: TRBJ2-1; V gene: TRBV27; clone size: few; D gene: NA; CDR3 DNA: TGTGCCAGCAGTTTCGACAGCTACAATGAGCAGTTCTTC; CDR3 protein: CASSFDSYNEQFF
J gene: TRBJ2-1; V gene: TRBV7-3; clone size: NA; D gene: NA; CDR3 DNA: TGTGCCAGCAGCCGCCTGGGGACATACAATGAGCAGTTCTTC; CDR3 protein: CASSRLGTYNEQFF
J gene: TRBJ2-1; V gene: TRBV5-4; clone size: once; D gene: TRBD2; CDR3 DNA: TGTGCCAGCAGCCGCCGGAGGACTAGCGGCTACAATGAGCAGTTCTTC; CDR3 protein: CASSRRRTSGYNEQFF
J gene: TRBJ2-5; V gene: TRBV2; clone size: NA; D gene: NA; CDR3 DNA: TGTGCCAGCAGTGAAACGCGGGGTCGGCAAGAGACCCAGTACTTC; CDR3 protein: CASSETRGRQETQYF
J gene: TRBJ1-2; V gene: TRBV29-1; clone size: NA; D gene: NA; CDR3 DNA: TGCAGCGTTGAGGCCACAGACCCCACGGTAGGCTACACCTTC; CDR3 protein: CSVEATDPTVGYTF
J gene: TRBJ1-5; V gene: TRBV19; clone size: NA; D gene: NA; CDR3 DNA: TGTGCCAGTAGTCCAGGGGCTCCCTATAGCAATCAGCCCCAGCATTTT; CDR3 protein: CASSPGAPYSNQPQHF
J gene: TRBJ2-5; V gene: TRBV5-1; clone size: few; D gene: NA; CDR3 DNA: TGCGCCAGCAGAACTACAGGGAAAGAGACCCAGTACTTC; CDR3 protein: CASRTTGKETQYF
J gene: TRBJ2-7; V gene: TRBV5-1; clone size: few; D gene: TRBD2; CDR3 DNA: TGCGCCAGCGATTCGGGGGGACTAGCGGGAGGCGAGCAGTACTTC; CDR3 protein: CASDSGGLAGGEQYF
J gene: TRBJ2-7; V gene: TRBV4-3; clone size: NA; D gene: TRBD2; CDR3 DNA: TGCGCCAGCAGCCAAGGTCTAGCGGGAGGCGTTCTTGTTTACGAGCAGTACTTC; CDR3 protein: CASSQGLAGGVLVYEQYF
J gene: TRBJ2-5; V gene: TRBV29-1; clone size: once; D gene: TRBD1; CDR3 DNA: TGCAGCGTTGAAGGGGACAGGCAAGAGACCCAGTACTTC; CDR3 protein: CSVEGDRQETQYF
J gene: TRBJ2-1; V gene: TRBV7-6; clone size: NA; D gene: NA; CDR3 DNA: TGTGCCAGCAGCTTAAGTACTTACAATGAGCAGTTCTTC; CDR3 protein: CASSLSTYNEQFF
J gene: TRBJ2-2; V gene: TRBV7-9; clone size: NA; D gene: NA; CDR3 DNA: TGTGCCAGCAGATCGTCTCTCGAACAGCTTAAAACCGGGGAGCTGTTTTTT; CDR3 protein: CASRSSLEQLKTGELFF
J gene: TRBJ1-5; V gene: TRBV15; clone size: NA; D gene: TRBD1; CDR3 DNA: TGTGCCACCAGCGGACTCCGGGACAGCCATAGCAATCAGCCCCAGCATTTT; CDR3 protein: CATSGLRDSHSNQPQHF
J gene: TRBJ1-4; V gene: TRBV7-9; clone size: NA; D gene: NA; CDR3 DNA: TGTGCCAGCAGCATCACAGGTTTGACTAATGAAAAACTGTTTTTT; CDR3 protein: CASSITGLTNEKLFF
J gene: TRBJ2-1; V gene: TRBV5-1; clone size: NA; D gene: NA; CDR3 DNA: TGCGCCAGCAGCTTGTGGCCCGGGGTGTCTGCTGAGCAGTTCTTC; CDR3 protein: CASSLWPGVSAEQFF
J gene: TRBJ1-1; V gene: TRBV10-2; clone size: NA; D gene: TRBD1; CDR3 DNA: TGCGCCAGCAGTGTCGGACAGGGCGCAGCGACTGAAGCTTTCTTT; CDR3 protein: CASSVGQGAATEAFF